The 18 T cell receptor beta chains below all came from one sample that was sequenced in a study of tissue T cells after allogeneic stem cell transplantation. Sequencing used immunoSEQ multiplex PCR; TCRdb keeps in-frame clones, though not all of them. The table shows about 5,300 clones, with 60% to 80% occurring only once. This specimen consisted of tissue from the colon, obtained at autopsy. The receptor source for this set is a female donor of 60 years or more with lung cancer.

This clone came up once. The V call is TRBV6-5, the J call TRBJ1-6; D gene unclear. Germline CDR1 reads MNHEY; CDR2 reads SVGAGI. Between the trimmed V and J ends, which lost 2 bases and 10 bases, there was a span of 15 bases. The CDR3 runs 15 residues. In DNA form, the CDR3 reads TGTGCCAGCAGTTACGTTAAGGGTAGCAGATCACCCCTCCACTTT. Translating gives CASSYVKGSRSPLHF.

The rearrangement links TRBV6-1 to TRBJ1-6; D remains unclear. V lost 2 bases to trimming and J lost 10 bases, with 15 bases between them. CDR1 and CDR2 from the germline V gene are MNHNS and SASEGT. CDR3 length equals 15 residues. The CDR3 spells CASSESAPLNSPLHF. As DNA, the CDR3 is TGTGCCAGCAGTGAATCGGCCCCCCTTAACTCACCCCTCCACTTT.

V is TRBV5-1 and J is TRBJ2-7; 7 bases are shared with TRBD1. This CDR3 spans 15 amino acids. Germline CDR1 reads SGHRS; CDR2 reads YFSETQ. The trim removed 2 bases at V and 7 bases at J, leaving 12 bases unmatched. The chain's CDR3 is CASSLHTGAGSEQYF. For the CDR3, the DNA is TGCGCCAGCAGCTTACACACAGGGGCAGGCAGTGAGCAGTACTTC.

A remark on this clone: At one end the junction does not follow the germline gene, possibly because of a read error. The rearrangement joins TRBV19 to TRBJ1-2, with D tentatively TRBD1 (6 bases). Germline values: CDR1 LNHDA, CDR2 SQIVND (reference sequence). This CDR3 is built from 14 residues. The CDR3 DNA reads TGTGCCAGTACTATACAGGGCGATATATGGGGCTACACCTTC. It codes for CASTIQGDIWGYTF.

This chain joins TRBV5-5 and TRBJ1-1; a possible D gene is TRBD1 (6 bases). Germline values: CDR1 SGHKS, CDR2 YYEKEE (reference sequence). The CDR3 spans 14 residues. Trimming removed 4 bases from V and 0 bases from J, with 10 bases in between. The DNA of the CDR3 is TGTGCCAGCAGCGGAGGGACACTGAACACTGAAGCTTTCTTT. It translates to CASSGGTLNTEAFF.

This chain links TRBV15 with TRBJ2-5; 7 bases line up with TRBD2. This CDR3 is 16 amino acids long. V trimming: 3 bases; J trimming: 5 bases; junction bases outside the gene matches: 12. The germline gives CDR1 LNHNV, CDR2 YYDKDF (reference sequence). The CDR3 bases are TGTGCCACCAGCAGCCTAGCGGTAGGGGTCGGGGAGACCCAGTACTTC. Its protein product is CATSSLAVGVGETQYF.

The rearrangement uses TRBV11-2 and TRBJ1-5; 10 bases are shared with TRBD1. Trimming at V came to 5 bases and at J to 1 base, leaving 11 bases not matched to a gene. Germline CDR1 is SGHAT and CDR2 is FQNNGV. The CDR3 runs 18 residues. This CDR3 reads CASSPGQGRGLSNQPQHF. As DNA, the CDR3 is TGTGCCAGCAGCCCGGGACAGGGGAGAGGATTGAGCAATCAGCCCCAGCATTTT.

The chain is built from TRBV20-1 and TRBJ2-5, with 12 nucleotides matching TRBD2. The CDR3 extends over 17 amino acids. After removal of 3 bases from V and 4 bases from J, the junction contained 12 bases not matched to a gene. Germline CDR1 and CDR2: DFQATT and SNEGSKA (reference sequence). The CDR3: CSASRGLAGGPRETQYF. Here the CDR3 DNA reads TGCAGTGCTAGTCGAGGGCTAGCGGGGGGGCCGCGAGAGACCCAGTACTTC.

This clone was seen a single time. The rearrangement uses TRBV4-2 and TRBJ2-7; no firm D call. V shed 2 bases and J shed 7 bases, with 15 bases lying between them. CDR1 is LGHNA and CDR2 is YNFKEQ in the germline V gene. The CDR3 is 14 amino acids. The DNA for the CDR3 is TGTGCCAGCAGCCAATCGGGCGAAGGCGGAGAGCAGTACTTC. As protein: CASSQSGEGGEQYF.

The chain is built from TRBV7-9 and TRBJ1-6, with D possibly being TRBD1 (5 bases). V was shortened by 1 base and J by 4 bases, with 8 bases between the two germline ends. The CDR3 length is 15 residues. Germline V CDR1 and CDR2: SEHNR, FQNEAQ (reference sequence). CDR3 nucleotides: TGTGCCAGCAGCTTAGGGGACCCTTATAATTCACCCCTCCACTTT. It specifies CASSLGDPYNSPLHF.

The chain uses TRBV15 and TRBJ1-3; D gene ambiguous. The CDR3 spans 18 residues. V was pared by 5 bases and J by 0 bases, with 20 bases between. The germline gives CDR1 LNHNV, CDR2 YYDKDF (reference sequence). CDR3 DNA: TGTGCCACCAGCCACGATGAGGCTCATATTTACTCTGGAAACACCATATATTTT. Translated: CATSHDEAHIYSGNTIYF.

The gene calls are TRBV5-1 and TRBJ2-3; a possible D gene is TRBD1 (5 bases). The CDR3 totals 14 residues. V gave up 3 bases and J gave up 2 bases, with 10 bases separating them. CDR1 is SGHRS and CDR2 is YFSETQ in the germline V gene. The CDR3 loop is CASSSRQLTDTQYF. CDR3 in DNA: TGCGCCAGCAGCTCCCGACAGCTCACAGATACGCAGTATTTT. Looking up the rest from reference TRBV5-1 and TRBJ2-3 gives the full variable domain: KAGVTQTPRYLIKTRGQQVTLSCSPISGHRSVSWYQQTPGQGLQFLFEYFSETQRNKGNFPGRFSGRQFSNSRSEMNVSTLELGDSALYLCASSSRQLTDTQYFGPGTRLTVL.

The J gene is TRBJ1-1, the V gene TRBV27; D unclear. V was shortened by 2 bases and J by 5 bases, with 12 bases between the two germline ends. Germline CDR1 is MNHEY and CDR2 is SMNVEV (reference sequence). The CDR3 is made up of 14 amino acids. The CDR3 loop is CASSLILHGTEAFF. The CDR3 nucleotides are TGTGCCAGCAGTTTAATACTCCATGGGACTGAAGCTTTCTTT.

The chain uses TRBV24-1 and TRBJ1-2; D gene unclear. Trimming left V 4 bases short and J 4 bases short, with 6 bases between. From germline, CDR1 is KGHDR and CDR2 SFDVKD. CDR3 length equals 12 residues. The CDR3 here is CATSEGSYGYTF. The CDR3 bases are TGTGCCACCAGTGAGGGAAGCTATGGCTACACCTTC.

The gene calls are TRBV5-4 and TRBJ1-3; D remains ambiguous. V was shortened by 2 bases and J by 4 bases, with 10 bases between the two germline ends. The CDR3 consists of 14 residues. Germline assignment: CDR1 SGHNT and CDR2 YYREEE (reference sequence). Here the CDR3 reads CASSFAGVGNTIYF. CDR3 DNA: TGTGCCAGCAGCTTCGCTGGGGTCGGAAACACCATATATTTT.

This clone is termed large. DNA for the CDR3: TGTGCCAGCAGCTCGTCAGGGAGGGACGGCTATGGCTACACCTTC. This sequence encodes CASSSSGRDGYGYTF. This chain connects TRBV13 to TRBJ1-2; D is possibly TRBD1 (5 bases). The V and J ends lost 4 bases and 4 bases respectively, with 16 bases between them. Per germline, CDR1 PRHDT and CDR2 FYEKMQ (reference sequence). This CDR3 spans 15 amino acids.

V usage is TRBV6-5 and J usage is TRBJ1-2; D call uncertain. The CDR3 sequence is 14 residues long. Germline CDR1 and CDR2: MNHEY and SVGAGI. Trimming pared 6 bases from V and 5 bases from J, leaving 16 bases between. This CDR3 reads CASRTWEKFYGYTF. The CDR3 DNA follows: TGTGCCAGCAGGACATGGGAGAAGTTTTATGGCTACACCTTC.

This sequence joins TRBV5-1 and TRBJ1-4, with a weak D call TRBD1 (6 bases). Trimming left V 3 bases short and J 3 bases short, with 9 bases between. Germline CDR1 reads SGHRS; CDR2 reads YFSETQ. The CDR3 consists of 14 residues. The CDR3 DNA is TGCGCCAGCAGCTCAGGGGACCCTAATGAAAAACTGTTTTTT. This encodes CASSSGDPNEKLFF.